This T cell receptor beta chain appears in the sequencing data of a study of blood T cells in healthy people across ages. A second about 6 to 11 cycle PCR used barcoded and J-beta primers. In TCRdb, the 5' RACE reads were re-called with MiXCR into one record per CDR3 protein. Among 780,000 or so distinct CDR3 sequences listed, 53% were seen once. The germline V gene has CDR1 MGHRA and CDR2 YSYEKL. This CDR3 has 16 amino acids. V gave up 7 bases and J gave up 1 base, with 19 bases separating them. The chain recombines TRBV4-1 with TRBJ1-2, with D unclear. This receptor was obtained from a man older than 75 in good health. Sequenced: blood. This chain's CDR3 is CASNLGGRSYNYGYTF. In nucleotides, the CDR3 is TGCGCCAGCAACCTTGGAGGCAGATCCTATAACTATGGCTACACCTTC.